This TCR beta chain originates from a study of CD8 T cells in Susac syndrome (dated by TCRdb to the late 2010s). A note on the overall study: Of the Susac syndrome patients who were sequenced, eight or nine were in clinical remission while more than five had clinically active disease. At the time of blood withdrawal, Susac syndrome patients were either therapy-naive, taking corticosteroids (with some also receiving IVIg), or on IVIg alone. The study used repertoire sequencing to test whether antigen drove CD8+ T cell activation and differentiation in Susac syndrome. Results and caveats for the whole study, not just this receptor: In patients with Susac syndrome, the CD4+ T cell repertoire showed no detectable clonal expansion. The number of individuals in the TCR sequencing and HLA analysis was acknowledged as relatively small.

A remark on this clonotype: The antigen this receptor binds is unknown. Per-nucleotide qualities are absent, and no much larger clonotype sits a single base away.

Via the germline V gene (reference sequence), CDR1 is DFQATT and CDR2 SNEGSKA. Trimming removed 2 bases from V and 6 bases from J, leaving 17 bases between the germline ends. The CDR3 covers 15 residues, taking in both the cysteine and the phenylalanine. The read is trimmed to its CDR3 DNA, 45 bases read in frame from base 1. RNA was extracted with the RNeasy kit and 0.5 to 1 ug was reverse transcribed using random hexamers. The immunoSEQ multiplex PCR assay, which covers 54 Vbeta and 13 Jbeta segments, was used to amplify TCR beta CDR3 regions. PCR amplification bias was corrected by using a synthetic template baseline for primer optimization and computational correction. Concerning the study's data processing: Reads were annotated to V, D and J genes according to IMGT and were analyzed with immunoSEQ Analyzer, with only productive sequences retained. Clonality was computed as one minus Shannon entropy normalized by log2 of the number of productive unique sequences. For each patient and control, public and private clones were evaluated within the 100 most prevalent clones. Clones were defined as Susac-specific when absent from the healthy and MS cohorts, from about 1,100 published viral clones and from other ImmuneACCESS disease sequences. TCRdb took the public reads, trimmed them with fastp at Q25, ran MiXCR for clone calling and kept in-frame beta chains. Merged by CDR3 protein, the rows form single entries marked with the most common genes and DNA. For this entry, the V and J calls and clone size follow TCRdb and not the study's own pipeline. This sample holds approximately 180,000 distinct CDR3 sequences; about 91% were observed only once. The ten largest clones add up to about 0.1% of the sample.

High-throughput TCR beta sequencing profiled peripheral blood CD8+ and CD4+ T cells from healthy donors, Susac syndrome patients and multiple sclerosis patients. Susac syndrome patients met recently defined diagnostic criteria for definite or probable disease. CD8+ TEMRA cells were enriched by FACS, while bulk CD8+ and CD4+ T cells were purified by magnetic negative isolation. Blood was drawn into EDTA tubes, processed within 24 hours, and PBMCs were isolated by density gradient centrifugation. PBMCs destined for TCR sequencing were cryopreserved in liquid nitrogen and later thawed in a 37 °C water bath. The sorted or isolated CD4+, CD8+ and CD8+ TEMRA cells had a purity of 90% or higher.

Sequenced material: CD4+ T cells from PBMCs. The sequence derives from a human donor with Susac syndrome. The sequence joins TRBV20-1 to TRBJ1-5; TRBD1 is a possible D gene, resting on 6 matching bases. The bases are TGCAGTGCTAGATCCCTCGGGGGGGCGGCTCAGCCCCAGCATTTT. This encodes CSARSLGGAAQPQHF.